Below, 11 T cell receptor beta chains from the same sample are listed, as sequenced in a study of post-analysis software for immune sequencing data. For these TCRs, the target antigens are not known. The authors incorporated unique molecular identifiers into the TCR beta cDNA libraries. TCRdb reanalysed the PCR reads using MiXCR and keeps one entry per CDR3 protein. The sample holds about half a million distinct CDR3 sequences, around a third seen once. Study outcomes and limitations: In patients, TRBV5-6, TRBV5-1 and TRBV20-1 belonged to roughly five TRBV segments found more frequently than in controls.

Source material: blood. The source is a girl under 18 with multiple sclerosis.

This rearrangement joins TRBV4-1 to TRBJ1-6; D is perhaps TRBD1 (5 bases). The CDR3 loop spans 18 amino acids. Germline CDR1 is MGHRA and CDR2 is YSYEKL. V was trimmed by 0 bases and J by 0 bases, leaving 12 bases between them. CDR3 region: CASSQDAAGSSYNSPLHF. CDR3 coding DNA: TGCGCCAGCAGCCAAGATGCGGCAGGGAGCTCCTATAATTCACCCCTCCACTTT.

The V gene is TRBV10-3, the J gene TRBJ2-2; TRBD2 might be the D (6 bases). V lost 0 bases and J 1 base, leaving 12 bases between the germline ends. Germline lookup yields CDR1 ENHRY and CDR2 SYGVKD. There are 17 residues in the CDR3. CDR3 sequence (DNA): TGTGCCATCAGTGAGTCGATGAAGCGGGTGAACACCGGGGAGCTGTTTTTT. It specifies CAISESMKRVNTGELFF.

Regarding this clonotype: This may be a read error: a much more frequent sequence differs by one nucleotide. This CDR3 is CAGSAQGAGSDTQYF. CDR3 DNA: TGTGCTGGCAGCGCCCAAGGGGCAGGTTCAGATACGCAGTATTTT. The V call is TRBV7-7, the J call TRBJ2-3; maybe TRBD1 (5 bases). The CDR3 has 15 amino acids. Germline CDR1 reads SSHAT; CDR2 reads FNYEAQ (reference sequence).

This clonotype has only a few counts. The chain has TRBV20-1 and TRBJ1-4; D ambiguous. Germline V gene sequence: CDR1 DFQATT, CDR2 SNEGSKA (reference sequence). The CDR3 has 14 amino acids. The CDR3 region is CSCGYLGENEKLFF. The CDR3 DNA reads as TGCTCCTGCGGATATCTTGGAGAGAATGAAAAACTGTTTTTT.

V is TRBV5-6 and J is TRBJ1-1, with D possibly being TRBD1 (6 bases). V was pared by 6 bases and J by 6 bases, with 15 bases between. CDR1 is SGHDT and CDR2 is YYEEEE in the germline V gene. The CDR3 extends over 13 amino acids. CDR3 loop: CASNGGVGPEAFF. Here the CDR3 DNA reads TGTGCCAGCAACGGGGGCGTTGGACCTGAAGCTTTCTTT.

The chain joins TRBV5-1 to TRBJ1-5; a possible D gene is TRBD1 (6 bases). Germline CDR1 is SGHRS and CDR2 is YFSETQ. The CDR3 contains 15 residues. Trimming cost V 2 bases and J 6 bases, with 15 bases left between them. The CDR3: CASSFEGQRGQPQHF. Written as DNA, the CDR3 is TGCGCCAGCAGCTTTGAAGGACAGCGGGGTCAGCCCCAGCATTTT.

This clonotype was found a few times. The chain couples TRBV3-1 to TRBJ2-5; 10 positions match TRBD1. This CDR3 has 15 residues. Germline values: CDR1 LGHDT, CDR2 YNNKEL (reference sequence). J was trimmed by 1 base and V by 4 bases; bases with no gene match: 3. In DNA form, the CDR3 reads TGTGCCAGCAGCCGGACAGGGGGATCCCAAGAGACCCAGTACTTC. This sequence encodes CASSRTGGSQETQYF.

This clonotype was detected only a few times. This chain connects TRBV5-1 to TRBJ2-5; D unresolved. This CDR3 region has 15 residues. V was shortened by 0 bases and J by 2 bases, with 11 bases between the two germline ends. From germline, CDR1 is SGHRS and CDR2 YFSETQ. CDR3 in amino acids: CASSLGPDTQETQYF. CDR3 bases: TGCGCCAGCAGCTTGGGGCCTGACACGCAAGAGACCCAGTACTTC. The full variable domain, completed using reference TRBV5-1 and TRBJ2-5, is KAGVTQTPRYLIKTRGQQVTLSCSPISGHRSVSWYQQTPGQGLQFLFEYFSETQRNKGNFPGRFSGRQFSNSRSEMNVSTLELGDSALYLCASSLGPDTQETQYFGPGTRLLVL.

Only a few counts were recorded for this clonotype. The chain joins TRBV20-1 to TRBJ2-7; D is possibly TRBD2 (6 bases). Germline V CDR1 and CDR2: DFQATT, SNEGSKA (reference sequence). Trimming shortened V by 3 bases and J by 7 bases, and 16 bases separated the two germline ends. CDR3 length: 13 residues. For the CDR3, the DNA is TGCAGTGCTAGTCGGGCGGGGTTTGGGGAGCAGTACTTC. Encoded protein: CSASRAGFGEQYF.

This clonotype was observed a few times. The chain has TRBV2 and TRBJ1-1; D gene ambiguous. Per germline, CDR1 SNHLY and CDR2 FYNNEI. V was pared by 5 bases and J by 4 bases, with 17 bases between. The CDR3 has 15 residues. This CDR3 reads CASSSPDRRGTEAFF. The CDR3 coding sequence is TGTGCCAGCAGTTCCCCTGACCGGCGGGGCACTGAAGCTTTCTTT.

The chain is built from TRBV12-3 or TRBV12-4 and TRBJ2-1, with 7 bases lining up with TRBD1. The CDR3 runs 13 residues. Trimming at V came to 3 bases and at J to 9 bases, leaving 5 bases not matched to a gene. The CDR3 sequence is CASSLKTGIEQFF. The CDR3 DNA sequence: TGTGCCAGCAGTTTGAAGACAGGGATTGAGCAGTTCTTC.